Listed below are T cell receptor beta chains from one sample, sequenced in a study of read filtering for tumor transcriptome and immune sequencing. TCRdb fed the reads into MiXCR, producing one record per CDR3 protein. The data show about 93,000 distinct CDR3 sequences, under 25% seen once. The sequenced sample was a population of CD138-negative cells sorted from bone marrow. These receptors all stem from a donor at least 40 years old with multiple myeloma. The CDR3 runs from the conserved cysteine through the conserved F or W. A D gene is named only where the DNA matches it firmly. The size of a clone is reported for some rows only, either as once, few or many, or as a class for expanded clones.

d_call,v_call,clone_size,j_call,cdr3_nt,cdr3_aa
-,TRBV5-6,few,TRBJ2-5,TGTGCCAGCAGACGACGGGGGGCTGGAGAGACCCAGTACTTC,CASRRRGAGETQYF
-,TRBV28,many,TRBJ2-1,TGTGCCAGCAGAGCAGACAGACGGAAGCAGTTCTTC,CASRADRRKQFF
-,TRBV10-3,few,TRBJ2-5,TGTGCCATCAGCGGGGCGGACATGGGATTCGAGACCCAGTACTTC,CAISGADMGFETQYF
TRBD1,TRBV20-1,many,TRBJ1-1,TGCAGTGCCCCAGGGGGTAACACTGAAGCTTTCTTT,CSAPGGNTEAFF
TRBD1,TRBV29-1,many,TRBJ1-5,TGCAGCGTTGCCCAGGGGGGCAATCAGCCCCAGCATTTT,CSVAQGGNQPQHF
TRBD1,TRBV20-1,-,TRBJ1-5,TGCAGTGCTAGAACCCCGGGACAGGGTAGTACGCCCCAGCATTTT,CSARTPGQGSTPQHF
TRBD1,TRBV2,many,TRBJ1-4,TGTGCCAGCAGCGACAGGGGTGTGGAGGAAAAACTGTTTTTT,CASSDRGVEEKLFF
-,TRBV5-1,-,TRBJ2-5,TGCGCCAGCAGGGGGGGACGGGGCCAAGAGACCCAGTACTTC,CASRGGRGQETQYF
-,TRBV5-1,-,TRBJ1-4,TGCGCCAGCAGCCTCGAGGGGCAGGCCGTTAATGAAAAACTGTTTTTT,CASSLEGQAVNEKLFF
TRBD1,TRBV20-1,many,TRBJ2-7,TGCAGTGCTACCGGACAGGGGGACGAGCAGTACTTC,CSATGQGDEQYF
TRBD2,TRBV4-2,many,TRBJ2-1,TGTGCCAGCAGCCAAGACGGGGGGGCCCTCCGTAGATGGTTCTTC,CASSQDGGALRRWFF
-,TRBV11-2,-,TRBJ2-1,TGTGCCAGCAGCTCCCGGACAGTGCCGTTCTACAATGAGCAGTTCTTC,CASSSRTVPFYNEQFF
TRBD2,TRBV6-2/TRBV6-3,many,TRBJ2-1,TGTGCCAGCAGTTACCTGGCGGGGGGATATGAGCAGTTCTTC,CASSYLAGGYEQFF
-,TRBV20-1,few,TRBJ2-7,TGCAGTGCCCCAGCGCAGCACCACAACGAGCAGTACTTC,CSAPAQHHNEQYF
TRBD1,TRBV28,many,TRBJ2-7,TGTGCCAGCAGCCCAGCACAGGGGGCTGGGGAGCAGTACTTC,CASSPAQGAGEQYF
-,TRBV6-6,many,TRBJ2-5,TGTGCCAGCACAGACCGCCAGCACGGGGAGACCCAGTACTTC,CASTDRQHGETQYF
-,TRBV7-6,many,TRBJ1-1,TGTGCCAGCAGCTCCGTGGCGAGAAACACTGAAGCTTTCTTT,CASSSVARNTEAFF
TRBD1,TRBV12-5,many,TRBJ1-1,TGTGCTAGTGGTATCGTCCCGGGACAGGGGGTGGGCACTGAAGCTTTCTTT,CASGIVPGQGVGTEAFF